The 4 T cell receptor beta chains below all came from one sample that was sequenced in a study of blood T cell repertoires in COVID-19. Only in-frame clones appear in the TCRdb table, and some are missing; sequencing was by immunoSEQ multiplex PCR. The table shows about 110,000 clones, with roughly 85% occurring only once. The sequenced material came from peripheral blood. These TCRs come from a man in his fifties or sixties with acute or convalescent COVID-19.

This clone was detected a few times. V gene TRBV6-5 combines with J gene TRBJ2-2, with 7 bases fitting TRBD2. This CDR3 contains 14 residues. With V trimmed by 6 bases and J by 5 bases, 6 bases remained unmatched. Germline CDR1 MNHEY, CDR2 SVGAGI. The DNA of the CDR3 is TGTGCCAGCAGCTCACGGGGGGAGACCGGGGAGCTGTTTTTT. As protein: CASSSRGETGELFF.

The V gene is TRBV4-1, the J gene TRBJ1-5, with 7 bases fitting TRBD1. V trimming: 4 bases; J trimming: 5 bases; junction bases outside the gene matches: 5. CDR3 length: 14 amino acids. Germline V gene lookup returns CDR1 MGHRA and CDR2 YSYEKL. CDR3 loop: CASSPRQGHQPQHF. CDR3 sequence (DNA): TGCGCCAGCAGCCCACGACAGGGCCATCAGCCCCAGCATTTT.

The chain combines TRBV6-2 or TRBV6-3 with TRBJ2-5; 11 bases are shared with TRBD2. The CDR3 is 17 residues long. V gave up 6 bases and J gave up 1 base; unmatched junction bases: 10. Germline lookup yields CDR1 MNHEY and CDR2 SVGEGT. CDR3 nucleotides: TGTGCCAGCAGCCCTCATAGCGGGAGGGCCTTCCAAGAGACCCAGTACTTC. Translated, it gives CASSPHSGRAFQETQYF.

This clone was counted a single time. The CDR3 spells CASSSTPQGATYEQYF. CDR3 DNA: TGCGCCAGCAGCTCAACTCCACAGGGGGCAACCTACGAGCAGTACTTC. The rearrangement joins TRBV5-1 to TRBJ2-7; 9 bases are a match to TRBD1. Germline lookup yields CDR1 SGHRS and CDR2 YFSETQ. V shed 3 bases and J 2 bases; nucleotides not matched to a gene: 9. The CDR3 contains 16 residues.